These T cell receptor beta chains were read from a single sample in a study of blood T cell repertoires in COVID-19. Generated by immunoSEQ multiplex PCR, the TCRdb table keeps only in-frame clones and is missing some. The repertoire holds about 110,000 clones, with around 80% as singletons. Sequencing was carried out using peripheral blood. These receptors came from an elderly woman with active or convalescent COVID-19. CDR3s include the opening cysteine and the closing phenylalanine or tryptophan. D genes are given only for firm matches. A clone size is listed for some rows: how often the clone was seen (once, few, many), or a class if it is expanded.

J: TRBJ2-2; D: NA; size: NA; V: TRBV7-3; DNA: TGTGCCAGCAGGAACCACATGAACACCGGGGAGCTGTTTTTT; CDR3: CASRNHMNTGELFF
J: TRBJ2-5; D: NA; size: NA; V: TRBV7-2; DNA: TGTGCCAGCAGCTCCTCAGGGGAGACCCAGTACTTC; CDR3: CASSSSGETQYF
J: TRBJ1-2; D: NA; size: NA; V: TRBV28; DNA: TGTGCCAGCAGTCCTACCGGACGTCCGGGGGGCTACACCTTC; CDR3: CASSPTGRPGGYTF
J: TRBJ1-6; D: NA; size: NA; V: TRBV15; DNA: TGTGCCACCAGCAAAACGGACACCTGGGATTCACCCCTCCACTTT; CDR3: CATSKTDTWDSPLHF
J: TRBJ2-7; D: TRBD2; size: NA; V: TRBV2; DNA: TGTGCCAGCAGAACGGGGGGGCGAAACGAGCAGTACTTC; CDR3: CASRTGGRNEQYF
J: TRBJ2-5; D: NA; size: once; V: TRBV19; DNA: TGTGCCAGTTCCACAGGGAAAGGAGAGACCCAGTACTTC; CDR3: CASSTGKGETQYF
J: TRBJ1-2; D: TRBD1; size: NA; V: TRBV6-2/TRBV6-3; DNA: TGTGCCAGCAGTCAGGACAGGCCTTACTATGGCTACACCTTC; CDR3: CASSQDRPYYGYTF
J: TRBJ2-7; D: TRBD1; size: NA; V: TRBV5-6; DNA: TGTGCCAGCAGCCTCGGGACAGGGTACGAGCAGTACTTC; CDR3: CASSLGTGYEQYF
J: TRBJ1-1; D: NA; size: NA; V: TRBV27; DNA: TGTGCCAGCAGTTTATCCCTAAACACTGAAGCTTTCTTT; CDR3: CASSLSLNTEAFF
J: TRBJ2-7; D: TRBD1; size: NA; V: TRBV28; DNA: TGTGCCAGCAGTTTTTCAATCCGGGACAGGTACTACGAGCAGTACTTC; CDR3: CASSFSIRDRYYEQYF
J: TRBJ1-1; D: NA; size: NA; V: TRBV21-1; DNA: TGTGCCAGCAGCAAAATGTCAGTTGAAAACACTGAAGCTTTCTTT; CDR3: CASSKMSVENTEAFF
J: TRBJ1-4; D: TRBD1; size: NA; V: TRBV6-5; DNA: TGTGCCAGCAGTTACGCTGGACAGGGGGAAAAACTGTTTTTT; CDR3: CASSYAGQGEKLFF
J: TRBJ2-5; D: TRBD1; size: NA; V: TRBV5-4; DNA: TGTGCCAGCAGCTGGACAGGGCTACAAGAGACCCAGTACTTC; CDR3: CASSWTGLQETQYF
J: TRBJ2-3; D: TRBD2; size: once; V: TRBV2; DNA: TGTGCCAGCAGTGAATGGGCTAGCGGGACCCCAGATACGCAGTATTTT; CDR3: CASSEWASGTPDTQYF
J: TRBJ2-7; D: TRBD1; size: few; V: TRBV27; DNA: TGTGCCAGCAGTCAGGGACAGCGGACCTACGAGCAGTACTTC; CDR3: CASSQGQRTYEQYF
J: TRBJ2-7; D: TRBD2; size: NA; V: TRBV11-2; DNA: TGTGCCAGCAGCCCACTAGCGGGAGGCTCCTCCGAGCAGTACTTC; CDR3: CASSPLAGGSSEQYF
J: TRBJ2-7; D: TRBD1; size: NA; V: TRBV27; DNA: TGTGCCAGTGAATCCGGGACAGGGACCTACGAGCAGTACTTC; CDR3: CASESGTGTYEQYF
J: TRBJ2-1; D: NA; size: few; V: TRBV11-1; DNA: TGTGCCAGCAGCCAAGCAGGCCCCGAGCAGTTCTTC; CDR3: CASSQAGPEQFF
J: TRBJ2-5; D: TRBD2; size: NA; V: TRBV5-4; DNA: TGTGCCAGCAGTGGGTTTGGGGAGGGGAGAGAGACCCAGTACTTC; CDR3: CASSGFGEGRETQYF
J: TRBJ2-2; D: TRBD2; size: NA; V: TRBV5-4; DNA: TGTGCCAGCAGCATCGTAGCGGGAGCGGCCGGGGAGCTGTTTTTT; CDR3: CASSIVAGAAGELFF
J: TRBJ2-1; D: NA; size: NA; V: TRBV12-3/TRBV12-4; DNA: TGTGCCAGCTCTGGGGGGACCTTCGGTGAGCAGTTCTTC; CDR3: CASSGGTFGEQFF
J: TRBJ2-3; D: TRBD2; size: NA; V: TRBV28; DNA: TGTGCCAGCAGAAATGGACTAGCGGGAGTCACAGATACGCAGTATTTT; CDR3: CASRNGLAGVTDTQYF
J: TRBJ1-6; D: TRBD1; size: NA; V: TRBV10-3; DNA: TGTGCCATCAGTGTGGGACAGGGGGCGGAGAATTCACCCCTCCACTTT; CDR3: CAISVGQGAENSPLHF
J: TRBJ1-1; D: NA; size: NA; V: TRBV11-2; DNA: TGTGCCAGCAGCTTAGTACAGCTCATGAACACTGAAGCTTTCTTT; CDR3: CASSLVQLMNTEAFF
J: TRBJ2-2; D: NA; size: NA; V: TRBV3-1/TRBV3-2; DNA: TGTGCCAGCAGCCCCCTACTACCCGGGGAGCTGTTTTTT; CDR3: CASSPLLPGELFF
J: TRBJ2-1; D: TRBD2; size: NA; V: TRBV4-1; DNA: TGCGCCAGCAGCCGCTTCCCAAATAGCGGGAGGGCCCCCAATGAGCAGTTCTTC; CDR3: CASSRFPNSGRAPNEQFF
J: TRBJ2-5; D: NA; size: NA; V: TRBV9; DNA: TGTGCCAGCAGCGCCACCTCAGAGGGGACCCAGTACTTC; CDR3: CASSATSEGTQYF
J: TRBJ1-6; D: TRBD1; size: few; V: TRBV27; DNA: TGTGCCAGCAGTAGAAAGACAGGGGCAAGCGTGAATTCACCCCTCCACTTT; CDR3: CASSRKTGASVNSPLHF